This T cell receptor beta chain stems from a study of molecular identifiers for immune sequencing clone quantification. Isolation of naive CD8 T cells was achieved by sorting on a CD8+CD4-CCR7+CD45RA+ phenotype. TCRdb reprocessed the PCR reads with MiXCR, giving one entry per CDR3 protein. The sample gives about 640,000 distinct CDR3 sequences, 15% to 20% of which show up once; 0.85% is in the top ten. This CDR3 spans 14 amino acids. V lost 2 bases and J lost 2, with 10 bases in between. Germline V gene data show CDR1 as SGHTA and CDR2 as FQGNSA. In its sample, this clonotype was seen a few times. This rearrangement joins TRBV7-2 to TRBJ2-7; no definite D call. The sequenced sample was naive CD8+ T cells from blood, with Jurkat cell RNA spiked in. Documented subset: FACS-sorted CD8+CD4-CCR7+CD45RA+ naive T cells. The TCR originated in a human donor in good health. Some libraries in this study had Jurkat cell RNA spiked in. CDR3 sequence: CASSLITDAYEQYF. The DNA for the CDR3 is TGTGCCAGCAGCTTAATCACGGATGCCTACGAGCAGTACTTC.